This TCR beta chain was sequenced during a study of T cells after posttransplantation cyclophosphamide. The CDR3 length is 14 residues. Germline CDR1 and CDR2: SGHTA and FQGTGA. Trimming took off 3 bases at V and 5 bases at J, with 12 bases between the two ends. Assay used: immunoSEQ multiplex PCR; TCRdb lists only in-frame clones, some missing. The sample consists of about 53,000 clones, roughly 86% of them appearing once. The chain employs TRBV7-3 and TRBJ2-3; weak D call: TRBD2 (6 bases). The receptor's source is a man aged 25 to 40 with a blood cancer, CMV-positive, and with a related stem cell donor. Sequencing was done on a sample of PBMCs. The CDR3 DNA follows: TGTGCCAGCAGCTTTTCGGGGGTAAAAGATACGCAGTATTTT. Translation: CASSFSGVKDTQYF.